The T cell receptor (beta chain) described here comes from a study of blood T cell repertoires in COVID-19. Study-level background: The United States, Italy and Spain were the sources of the acute and convalescent COVID-19 samples. Nucleic acid was either cDNA or gDNA, and it came from T cells, B-cell-depleted T cells, or PBMCs.

In the source study's methods: How many nucleated cells were present was estimated from reference gene primer amplification. Generated by immunoSEQ multiplex PCR, the TCRdb table keeps only in-frame clones and is missing some. V and J calls plus clone size are reproduced from that table; the DNA served to infer D and trimming. The profile shows over 200,000 clones, around 87% of them singletons. Trimming stripped 0 bases from V and 4 bases from J, with 10 bases between. Per germline, CDR1 SGHRS and CDR2 YFSETQ. This CDR3 is 14 amino acids long. The TCR sequence derives from a woman aged 45-65 years with acute or convalescent COVID-19. J is TRBJ1-2 and V is TRBV5-1, with TRBD1 as a possible D gene (6 bases). Input material: peripheral blood. CDR3 sequence reads: CASSLADSIYGYTF. The CDR3, as DNA: TGCGCCAGCAGCTTGGCGGACAGTATCTATGGCTACACCTTC.